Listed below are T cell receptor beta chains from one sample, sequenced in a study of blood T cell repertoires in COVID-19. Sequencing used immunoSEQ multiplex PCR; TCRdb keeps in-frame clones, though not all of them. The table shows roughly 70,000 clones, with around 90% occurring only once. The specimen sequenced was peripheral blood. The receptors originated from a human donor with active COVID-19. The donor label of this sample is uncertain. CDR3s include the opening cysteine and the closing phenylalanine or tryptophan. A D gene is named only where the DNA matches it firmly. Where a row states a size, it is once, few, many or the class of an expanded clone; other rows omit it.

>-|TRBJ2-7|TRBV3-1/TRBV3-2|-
CASRETGTDEQYF
TGTGCCAGCAGGGAAACAGGGACCGACGAGCAGTACTTC
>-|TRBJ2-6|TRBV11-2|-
CASSLRAGGSSGANVLTF
TGTGCCAGCAGCTTAAGGGCGGGTGGAAGCTCTGGGGCCAACGTCCTGACTTTC
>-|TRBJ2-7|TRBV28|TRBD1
CASSFLDRRHYEQYF
TGTGCCAGCAGTTTTTTGGACAGGCGACACTACGAGCAGTACTTC
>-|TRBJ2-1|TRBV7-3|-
CASSLTASPGSGSKQFF
TGTGCCAGCAGCTTAACGGCTAGCCCGGGGTCGGGTTCTAAGCAGTTCTTC
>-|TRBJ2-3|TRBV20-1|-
CSASSVAEDTDTQYF
TGCAGTGCTAGTTCAGTCGCGGAAGACACAGATACGCAGTATTTT
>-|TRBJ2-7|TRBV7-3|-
CASSLKEVVYEQYF
TGTGCCAGCAGCTTAAAGGAGGTGGTCTACGAGCAGTACTTC
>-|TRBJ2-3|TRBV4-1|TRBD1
CASSQQGARAEDTQYF
TGCGCCAGCAGCCAACAGGGGGCCAGGGCTGAAGATACGCAGTATTTT
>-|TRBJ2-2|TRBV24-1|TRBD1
CATSGRTGGSGELFF
TGTGCCACCAGTGGGAGGACAGGGGGCTCCGGGGAGCTGTTTTTT
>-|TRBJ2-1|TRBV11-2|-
CASSLARAYNEQFF
TGTGCCAGCAGCTTAGCGCGCGCCTACAATGAGCAGTTCTTC
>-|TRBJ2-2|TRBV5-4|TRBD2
CASSSGSTNTGELFF
TGTGCCAGCAGTAGCGGGAGCACGAACACCGGGGAGCTGTTTTTT
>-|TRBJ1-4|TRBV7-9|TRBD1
CASSRTGSEKLFF
TGTGCCAGCAGCAGGACAGGGAGTGAAAAACTGTTTTTT
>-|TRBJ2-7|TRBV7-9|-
CASSGDRGEQYF
TGTGCCAGCAGCGGGGATAGGGGCGAGCAGTACTTC
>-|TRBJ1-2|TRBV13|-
CASSLGDTNYGYTF
TGTGCCAGCAGCTTAGGGGACACCAACTATGGCTACACCTTC
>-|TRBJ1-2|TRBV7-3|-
CASSPAGGTNYGYTF
TGTGCCAGCAGCCCCGCGGGGGGGACTAACTATGGCTACACCTTC
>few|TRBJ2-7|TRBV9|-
CASSISSDSSYEQYF
TGTGCCAGCAGCATCTCCTCGGACAGCTCCTACGAGCAGTACTTC
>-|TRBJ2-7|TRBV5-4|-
CASSLGSASSYEQYF
TGTGCCAGCAGCTTGGGCAGCGCCAGCTCCTACGAGCAGTACTTC
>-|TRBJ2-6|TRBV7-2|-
CASSPPRRGQGANVLTF
TGTGCCAGCAGCCCACCGAGGAGGGGGCAGGGGGCCAACGTCCTGACTTTC
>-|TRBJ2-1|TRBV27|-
CASSRLGNEQFF
TGTGCCAGCAGTCGACTAGGGAATGAGCAGTTCTTC
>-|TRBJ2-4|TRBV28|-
CASSLQGAKNIQYF
TGTGCCAGCAGTTTACAGGGGGCCAAAAACATTCAGTACTTC
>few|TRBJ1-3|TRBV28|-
CASSLARVSGNTIYF
TGTGCCAGCAGTTTGGCCCGGGTCTCTGGAAACACCATATATTTT
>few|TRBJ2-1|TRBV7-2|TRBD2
CASSLGPAGDGNEQFF
TGTGCCAGCAGCTTAGGCCCAGCGGGAGACGGTAATGAGCAGTTCTTC
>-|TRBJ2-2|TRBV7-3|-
CASSLTYSGELFF
TGTGCCAGCAGCTTAACTTACAGCGGGGAGCTGTTTTTT
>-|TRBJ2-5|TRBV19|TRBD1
CASSITGVRETQYF
TGTGCCAGTAGTATCACAGGGGTACGGGAGACCCAGTACTTC
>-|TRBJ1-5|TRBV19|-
CASSITRNQPQHF
TGTGCCAGTAGTATCACGCGAAATCAGCCCCAGCATTTT
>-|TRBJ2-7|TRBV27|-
CASSLLIQGYPYEQYF
TGTGCCAGCAGTTTATTGATCCAGGGCTACCCCTACGAGCAGTACTTC
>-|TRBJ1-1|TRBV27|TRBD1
CASSFRTGNKAFF
TGTGCCAGCAGTTTCCGGACAGGGAACAAAGCTTTCTTT
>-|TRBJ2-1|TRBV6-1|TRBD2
CASSEVGGAYNEQFF
TGTGCCAGCAGTGAAGTTGGGGGGGCCTACAATGAGCAGTTCTTC
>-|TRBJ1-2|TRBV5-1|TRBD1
CASRQGNYGYTF
TGCGCCAGTAGACAGGGTAACTATGGCTACACCTTC
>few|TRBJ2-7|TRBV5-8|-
CASSLAVGGPREQYF
TGTGCCAGCAGCTTGGCCGTAGGGGGTCCTCGGGAGCAGTACTTC
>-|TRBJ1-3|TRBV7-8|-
CASSLAIVGSSGNTIYF
TGTGCCAGCAGCTTAGCGATAGTGGGCAGCTCTGGAAACACCATATATTTT
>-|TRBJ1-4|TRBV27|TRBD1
CASSPRTGGAEKLFF
TGTGCCAGCAGCCCCCGGACAGGGGGCGCGGAAAAACTGTTTTTT
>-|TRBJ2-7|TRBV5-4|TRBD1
CASSRYSTGGQYF
TGTGCCAGCAGCCGATATTCGACAGGGGGCCAGTACTTC
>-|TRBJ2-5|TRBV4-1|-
CASSQDPPGQETQYF
TGCGCCAGCAGCCAAGATCCGCCGGGACAAGAGACCCAGTACTTC
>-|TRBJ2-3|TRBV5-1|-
CASRPRDTSTDTQYF
TGCGCCAGCAGGCCCCGGGACACCAGCACAGATACGCAGTATTTT
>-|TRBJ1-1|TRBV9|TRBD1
CASSVEGQGNTEAFF
TGTGCCAGCAGCGTAGAGGGACAGGGTAACACTGAAGCTTTCTTT
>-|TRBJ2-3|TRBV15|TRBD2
CATRGGSTDTQYF
TGTGCCACCAGGGGCGGGAGTACAGATACGCAGTATTTT
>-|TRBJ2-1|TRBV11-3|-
CASSLGPGGHNEQFF
TGTGCCAGCAGCTTAGGACCCGGCGGGCACAATGAGCAGTTCTTC
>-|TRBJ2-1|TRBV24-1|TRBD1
CATSEPRQGWEQFF
TGTGCCACCAGTGAGCCTAGACAGGGATGGGAGCAGTTCTTC
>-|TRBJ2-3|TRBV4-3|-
CASSQGLASTDTQYF
TGCGCCAGCAGCCAAGGTCTGGCTAGCACAGATACGCAGTATTTT
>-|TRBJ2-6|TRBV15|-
CATSRDLQGGQSGANVLTF
TGTGCCACCAGCAGAGATCTCCAGGGGGGCCAATCTGGGGCCAACGTCCTGACTTTC
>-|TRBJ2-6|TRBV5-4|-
CASSVQDSGANVLTF
TGTGCCAGCAGCGTCCAGGACTCTGGGGCCAACGTCCTGACTTTC
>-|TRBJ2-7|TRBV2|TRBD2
CASSSRTSGSEQYF
TGTGCCAGCAGCTCCCGGACTAGCGGGAGCGAGCAGTACTTC
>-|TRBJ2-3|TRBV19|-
CASSNPGGSADTQYF
TGTGCCAGTAGTAACCCCGGGGGTTCGGCAGATACGCAGTATTTT
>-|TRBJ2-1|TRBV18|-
CASSPGTIDRSDEQFF
TGTGCCAGCTCACCGGGGACCATTGACAGGTCCGATGAGCAGTTCTTC
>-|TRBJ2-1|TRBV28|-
CASTGVPKFAQFF
TGTGCCAGCACGGGTGTACCTAAATTTGCGCAGTTCTTC
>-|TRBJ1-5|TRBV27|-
CASSLSGASNQPQHF
TGTGCCAGCAGTTTATCAGGGGCTAGCAATCAGCCCCAGCATTTT
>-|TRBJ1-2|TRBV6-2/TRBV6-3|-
CASSELFAGNNYGYTF
TGTGCCAGCAGCGAACTTTTTGCCGGGAATAATTATGGCTACACCTTC
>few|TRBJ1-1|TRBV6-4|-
CASSDSANTEAFF
TGTGCCAGCAGTGATAGCGCGAACACTGAAGCTTTCTTT
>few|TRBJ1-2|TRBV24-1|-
CATSDPYRAVGYTF
TGTGCCACCAGTGATCCGTACAGGGCTGTTGGCTACACCTTC
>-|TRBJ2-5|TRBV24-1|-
CATSDGGRGQETQYF
TGTGCCACCAGTGATGGGGGGCGGGGGCAAGAGACCCAGTACTTC
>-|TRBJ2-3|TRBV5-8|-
CASSVAWNTQYF
TGTGCCAGCAGCGTAGCATGGAATACGCAGTATTTT
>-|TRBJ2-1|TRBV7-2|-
CASSFADMGEQFF
TGTGCCAGCAGCTTCGCCGACATGGGAGAACAGTTCTTC
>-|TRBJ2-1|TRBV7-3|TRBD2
CASSPRLQTSGTSNEQFF
TGTGCCAGCAGCCCCAGGTTACAGACTAGCGGGACTTCGAATGAGCAGTTCTTC
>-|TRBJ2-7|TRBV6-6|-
CASDAGGGSYEQYF
TGTGCCAGCGATGCGGGCGGAGGCTCCTACGAGCAGTACTTC